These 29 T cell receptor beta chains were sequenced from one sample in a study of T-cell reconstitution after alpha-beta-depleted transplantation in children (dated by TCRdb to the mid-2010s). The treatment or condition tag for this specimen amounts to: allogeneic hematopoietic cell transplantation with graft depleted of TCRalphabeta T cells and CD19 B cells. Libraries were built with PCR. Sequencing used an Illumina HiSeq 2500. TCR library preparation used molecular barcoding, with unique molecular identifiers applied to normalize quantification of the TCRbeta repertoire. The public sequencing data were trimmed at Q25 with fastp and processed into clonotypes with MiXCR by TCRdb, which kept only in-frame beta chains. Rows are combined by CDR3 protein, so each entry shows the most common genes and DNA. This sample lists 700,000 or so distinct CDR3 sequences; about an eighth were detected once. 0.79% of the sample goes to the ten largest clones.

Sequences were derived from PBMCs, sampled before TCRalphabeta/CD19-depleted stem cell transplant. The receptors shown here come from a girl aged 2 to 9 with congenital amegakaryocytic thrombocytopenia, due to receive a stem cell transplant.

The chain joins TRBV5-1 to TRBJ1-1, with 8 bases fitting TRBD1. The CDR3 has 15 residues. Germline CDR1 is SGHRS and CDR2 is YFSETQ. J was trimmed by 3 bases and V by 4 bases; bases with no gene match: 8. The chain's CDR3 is CASSPGTGGDTEAFF. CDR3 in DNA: TGCGCCAGCAGCCCAGGGACAGGCGGGGACACTGAAGCTTTCTTT.

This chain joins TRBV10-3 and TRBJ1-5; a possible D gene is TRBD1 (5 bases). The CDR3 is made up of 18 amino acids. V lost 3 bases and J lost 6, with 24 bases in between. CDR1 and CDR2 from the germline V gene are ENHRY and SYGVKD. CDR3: CAISESQDILAPSQPQHF. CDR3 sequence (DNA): TGTGCCATCAGTGAAAGCCAGGACATCTTGGCTCCAAGTCAGCCCCAGCATTTT.

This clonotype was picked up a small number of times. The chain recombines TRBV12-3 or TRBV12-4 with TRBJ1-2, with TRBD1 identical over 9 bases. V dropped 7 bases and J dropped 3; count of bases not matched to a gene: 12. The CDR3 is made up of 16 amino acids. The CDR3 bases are TGTGCCAGCAACCTGGGGCTGACAGGGGGGGACTATGGCTACACCTTC. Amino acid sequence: CASNLGLTGGDYGYTF.

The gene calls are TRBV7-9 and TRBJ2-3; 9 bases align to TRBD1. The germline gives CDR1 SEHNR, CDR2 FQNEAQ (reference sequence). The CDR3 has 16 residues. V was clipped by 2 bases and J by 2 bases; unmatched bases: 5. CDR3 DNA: TGTGCCAGCAGCTTAACCGGGACAGGGACCACAGATACGCAGTATTTT. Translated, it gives CASSLTGTGTTDTQYF.

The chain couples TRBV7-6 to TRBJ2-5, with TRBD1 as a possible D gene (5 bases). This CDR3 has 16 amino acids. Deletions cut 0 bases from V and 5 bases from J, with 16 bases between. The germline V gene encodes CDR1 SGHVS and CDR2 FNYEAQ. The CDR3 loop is CASSLARGAGFETQYF. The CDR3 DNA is TGTGCCAGCAGCTTAGCTAGGGGCGCAGGATTCGAGACCCAGTACTTC. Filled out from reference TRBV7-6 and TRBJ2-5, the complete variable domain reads GAGVSQSPRYKVTKRGQDVALRCDPISGHVSLYWYRQALGQGPEFLTYFNYEAQQDKSGLPNDRFSAERPEGSISTLTIQRTEQRDSAMYRCASSLARGAGFETQYFGPGTRLLVL.

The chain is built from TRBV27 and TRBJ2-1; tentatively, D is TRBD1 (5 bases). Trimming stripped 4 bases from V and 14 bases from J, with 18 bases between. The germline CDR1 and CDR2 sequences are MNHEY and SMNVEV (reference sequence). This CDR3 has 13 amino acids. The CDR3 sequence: CASSSLLTERKFF. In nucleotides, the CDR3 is TGTGCCAGCAGTTCCCTCCTGACAGAGAGAAAGTTCTTC.

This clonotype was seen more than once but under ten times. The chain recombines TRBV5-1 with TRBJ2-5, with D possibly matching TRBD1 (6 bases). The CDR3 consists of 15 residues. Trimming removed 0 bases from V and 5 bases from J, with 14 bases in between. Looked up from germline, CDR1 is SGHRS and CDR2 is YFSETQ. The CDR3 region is CASSLVQGLGETQYF. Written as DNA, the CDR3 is TGCGCCAGCAGCTTGGTCCAGGGGTTAGGGGAGACCCAGTACTTC.

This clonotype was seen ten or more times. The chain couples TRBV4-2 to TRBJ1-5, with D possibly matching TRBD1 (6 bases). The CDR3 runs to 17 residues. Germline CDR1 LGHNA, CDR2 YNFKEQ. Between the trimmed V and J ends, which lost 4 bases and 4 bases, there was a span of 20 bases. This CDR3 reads CASSRQEGVFGNQPQHF. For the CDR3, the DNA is TGTGCCAGCAGCCGACAAGAGGGGGTTTTTGGTAATCAGCCCCAGCATTTT.

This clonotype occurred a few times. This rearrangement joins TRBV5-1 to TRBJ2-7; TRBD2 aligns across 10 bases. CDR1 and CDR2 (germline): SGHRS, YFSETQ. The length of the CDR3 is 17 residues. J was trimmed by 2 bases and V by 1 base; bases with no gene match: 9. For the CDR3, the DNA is TGCGCCAGCAGCTTGAAGAGGACTAGCGGAGCCCCCTACGAGCAGTACTTC. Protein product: CASSLKRTSGAPYEQYF.

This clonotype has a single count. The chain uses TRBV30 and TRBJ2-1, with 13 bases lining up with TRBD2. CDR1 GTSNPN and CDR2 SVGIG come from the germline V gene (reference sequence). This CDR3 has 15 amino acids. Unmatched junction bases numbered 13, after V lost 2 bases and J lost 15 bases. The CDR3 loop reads CAWSNTGLAGARLFF. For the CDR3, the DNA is TGTGCCTGGAGTAATACAGGACTAGCGGGAGCCCGGTTGTTCTTC.

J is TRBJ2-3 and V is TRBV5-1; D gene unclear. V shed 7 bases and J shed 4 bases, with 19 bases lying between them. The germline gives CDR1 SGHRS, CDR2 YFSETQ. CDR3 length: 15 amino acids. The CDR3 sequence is CASRGDPFGPDTQYF. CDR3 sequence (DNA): TGCGCCAGCCGCGGAGACCCCTTTGGGCCAGATACGCAGTATTTT.

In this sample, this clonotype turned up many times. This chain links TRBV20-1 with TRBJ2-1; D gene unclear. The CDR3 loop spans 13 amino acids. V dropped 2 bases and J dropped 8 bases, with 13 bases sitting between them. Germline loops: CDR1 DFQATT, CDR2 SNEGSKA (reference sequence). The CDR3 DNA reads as TGCAGTGCTAGATTCCTTAGGATCGATGAGCAGTTCTTC. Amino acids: CSARFLRIDEQFF.

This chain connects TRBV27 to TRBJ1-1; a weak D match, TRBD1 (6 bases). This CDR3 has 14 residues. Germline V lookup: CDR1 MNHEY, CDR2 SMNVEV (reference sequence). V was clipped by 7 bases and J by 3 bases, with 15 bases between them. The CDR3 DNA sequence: TGTGCCAGCACAAAGATAGGGGGGGACACTGAAGCTTTCTTT. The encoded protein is CASTKIGGDTEAFF.

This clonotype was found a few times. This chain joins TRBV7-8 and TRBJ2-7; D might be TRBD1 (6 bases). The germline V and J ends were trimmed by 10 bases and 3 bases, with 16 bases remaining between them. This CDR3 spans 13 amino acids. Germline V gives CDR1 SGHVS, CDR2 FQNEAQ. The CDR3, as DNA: TGTGCCAACCCACAGGGTAGGGGCTACGAGCAGTACTTC. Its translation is CANPQGRGYEQYF.

DNA for the CDR3: TGCAGTGCTAGAGATGAGGGAAGTAAGTACGAGCAGTACTTC. It translates to CSARDEGSKYEQYF. The V and J genes are TRBV20-1 and TRBJ2-7, with a weak D call TRBD2 (5 bases). The CDR3 consists of 14 residues. Germline lookup yields CDR1 DFQATT and CDR2 SNEGSKA (reference sequence). The V end lost 0 bases, the J end lost 4 bases, and 13 bases lay between the germline ends.

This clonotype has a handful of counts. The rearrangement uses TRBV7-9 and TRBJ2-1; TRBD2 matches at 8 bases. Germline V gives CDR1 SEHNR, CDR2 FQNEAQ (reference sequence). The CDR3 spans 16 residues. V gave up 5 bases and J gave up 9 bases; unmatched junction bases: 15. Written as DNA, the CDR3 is TGTGCCAGCAGCCGACATCCGGGAGGGCCGCAGGGTGAGCAGTTCTTC. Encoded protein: CASSRHPGGPQGEQFF.

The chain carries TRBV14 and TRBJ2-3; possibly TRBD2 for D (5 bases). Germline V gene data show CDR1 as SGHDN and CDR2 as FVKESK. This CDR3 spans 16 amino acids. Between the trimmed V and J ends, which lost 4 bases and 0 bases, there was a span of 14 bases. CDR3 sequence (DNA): TGTGCCAGCAGCCCTTTAGCGCGGATAAGCACAGATACGCAGTATTTT. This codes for CASSPLARISTDTQYF.

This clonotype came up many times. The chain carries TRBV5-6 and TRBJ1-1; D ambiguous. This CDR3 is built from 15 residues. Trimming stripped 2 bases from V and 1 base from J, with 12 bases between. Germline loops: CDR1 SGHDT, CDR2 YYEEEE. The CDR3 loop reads CASSFVDFGNTEAFF. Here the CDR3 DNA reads TGTGCCAGCAGCTTTGTTGATTTCGGGAACACTGAAGCTTTCTTT. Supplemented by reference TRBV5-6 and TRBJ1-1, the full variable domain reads DAGVTQSPTHLIKTRGQQVTLRCSPKSGHDTVSWYQQALGQGPQFIFQYYEEEERQRGNFPDRFSGHQFPNYSSELNVNALLLGDSALYLCASSFVDFGNTEAFFGQGTRLTVV.

As DNA, the CDR3 is TGTGCCAGCAGTCCTGGCCGGGACCTCTTAGGCTACACCTTC. As protein: CASSPGRDLLGYTF. V usage is TRBV28 and J usage is TRBJ1-2, with D perhaps TRBD1 (5 bases). Germline assignment: CDR1 MDHEN and CDR2 SYDVKM. The CDR3 has 14 amino acids. Trimming cost V 5 bases and J 8 bases, with 18 bases left between them.

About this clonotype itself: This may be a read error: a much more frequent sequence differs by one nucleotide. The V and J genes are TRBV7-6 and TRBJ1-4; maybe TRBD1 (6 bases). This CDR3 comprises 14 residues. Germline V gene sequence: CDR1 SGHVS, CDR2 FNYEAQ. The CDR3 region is CASSSGQTYDKLFF. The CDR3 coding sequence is TGTGCCAGCAGCTCCGGACAGACGTATGATAAACTGTTTTTT.

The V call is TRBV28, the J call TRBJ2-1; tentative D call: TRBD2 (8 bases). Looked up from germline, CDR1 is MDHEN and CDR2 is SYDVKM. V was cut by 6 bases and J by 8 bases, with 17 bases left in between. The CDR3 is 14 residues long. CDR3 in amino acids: CASSLTGTRDEQFF. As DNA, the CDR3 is TGTGCCAGCAGCCTGACAGGGACTAGGGATGAGCAGTTCTTC.

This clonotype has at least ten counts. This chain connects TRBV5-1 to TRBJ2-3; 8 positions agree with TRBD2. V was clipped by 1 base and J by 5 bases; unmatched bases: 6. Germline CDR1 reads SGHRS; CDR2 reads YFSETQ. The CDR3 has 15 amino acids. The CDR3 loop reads CASSLTAGEGDTQYF. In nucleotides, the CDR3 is TGCGCCAGCAGCTTGACAGCGGGAGAGGGAGATACGCAGTATTTT.

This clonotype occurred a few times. The CDR3 DNA reads as TGTGCCACCAGCAGGGCTAATGAGCAGTTCTTC. Encoded protein: CATSRANEQFF. The V call is TRBV15, the J call TRBJ2-1; D not resolved. The V gene's germline CDR1 is LNHNV and CDR2 YYDKDF (reference sequence). V lost 3 bases to trimming and J lost 7 bases, with 4 bases between them. This CDR3 contains 11 residues. Full variable domain (rest looked up from reference TRBV15 and TRBJ2-1): DAMVIQNPRYQVTQFGKPVTLSCSQTLNHNVMYWYQQKSSQAPKLLFHYYDKDFNNEADTPDNFQSRRPNTSFCFLDIRSPGLGDTAMYLCATSRANEQFFGPGTRLTVL.

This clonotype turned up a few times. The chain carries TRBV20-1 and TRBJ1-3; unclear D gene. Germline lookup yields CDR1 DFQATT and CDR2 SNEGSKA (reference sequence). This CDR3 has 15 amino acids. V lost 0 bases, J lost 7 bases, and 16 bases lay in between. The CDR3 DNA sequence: TGCAGTGCTAGAGATGAAAGGGATCTAAGGAACACCATATATTTT. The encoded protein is CSARDERDLRNTIYF.

In DNA form, the CDR3 reads TGCGCCAGCAGCTGGCAGGGAGCGGAGCTGTTTTTT. It codes for CASSWQGAELFF. J is TRBJ2-2 and V is TRBV5-1; D could derive from TRBD1 or TRBD2 (5 bases each). The length of the CDR3 is 12 residues. V lost 3 bases to trimming and J lost 10 bases, with 10 bases between them. The germline V gene encodes CDR1 SGHRS and CDR2 YFSETQ.

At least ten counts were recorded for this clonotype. CDR3 loop: CASSSEPLDRGLNPEAFF. Here the CDR3 DNA reads TGTGCCAGCAGCTCAGAACCATTGGACAGGGGGCTTAATCCTGAAGCTTTCTTT. This chain links TRBV11-2 with TRBJ1-1; 11 bases agree with TRBD1. The length of the CDR3 is 18 residues. The V gene's germline CDR1 is SGHAT and CDR2 FQNNGV. With V trimmed by 4 bases and J by 6 bases, 16 bases remained unmatched. The full variable domain, with the rest looked up from reference TRBV11-2 and TRBJ1-1, is EAGVAQSPRYKIIEKRQSVAFWCNPISGHATLYWYQQILGQGPKLLIQFQNNGVVDDSQLPKDRFSAERLKGVDSTLKIQPAKLEDSAVYLCASSSEPLDRGLNPEAFFGQGTRLTVV.

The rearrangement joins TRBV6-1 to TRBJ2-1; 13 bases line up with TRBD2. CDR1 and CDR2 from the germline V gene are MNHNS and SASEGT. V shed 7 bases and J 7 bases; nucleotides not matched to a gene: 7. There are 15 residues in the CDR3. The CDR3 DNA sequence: TGTGCCAGCATCCGGACTAGCGGGAGTAAGAATGAGCAGTTCTTC. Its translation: CASIRTSGSKNEQFF.

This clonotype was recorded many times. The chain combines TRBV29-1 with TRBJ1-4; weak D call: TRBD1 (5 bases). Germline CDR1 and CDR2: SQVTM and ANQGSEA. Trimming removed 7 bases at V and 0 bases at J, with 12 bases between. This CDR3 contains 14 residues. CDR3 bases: TGCAGCGCGTGGGGGGTGACAACTAATGAAAAACTGTTTTTT. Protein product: CSAWGVTTNEKLFF.

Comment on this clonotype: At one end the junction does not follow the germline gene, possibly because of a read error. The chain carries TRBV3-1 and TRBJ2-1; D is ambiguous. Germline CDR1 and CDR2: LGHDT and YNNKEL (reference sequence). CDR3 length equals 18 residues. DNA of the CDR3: TGTGCCTGCAGCCAACCCATATTTCCTAGTCGGGCAAGCAATGAGCAGTTCTTC. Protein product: CACSQPIFPSRASNEQFF.